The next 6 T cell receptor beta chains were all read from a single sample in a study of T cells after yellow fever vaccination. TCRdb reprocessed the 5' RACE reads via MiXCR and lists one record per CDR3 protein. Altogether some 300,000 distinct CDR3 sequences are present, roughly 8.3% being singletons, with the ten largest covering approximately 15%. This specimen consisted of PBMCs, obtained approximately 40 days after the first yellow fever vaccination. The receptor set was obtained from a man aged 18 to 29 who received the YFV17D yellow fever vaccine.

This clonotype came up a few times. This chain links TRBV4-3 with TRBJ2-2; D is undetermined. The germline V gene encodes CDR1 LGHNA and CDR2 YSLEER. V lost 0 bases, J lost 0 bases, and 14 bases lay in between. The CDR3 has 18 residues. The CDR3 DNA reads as TGCGCCAGCAGCCAAGAAGCGCCCGGACGGACGAACACCGGGGAGCTGTTTTTT. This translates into CASSQEAPGRTNTGELFF.

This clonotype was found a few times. CDR3 residues: CATSRDTRTGSTDTQYF. The DNA of the CDR3 is TGTGCCACCAGCAGAGATACGAGGACAGGGAGCACAGATACGCAGTATTTT. This chain links TRBV15 with TRBJ2-3; TRBD1 aligns across 8 bases. After removal of 0 bases from V and 0 bases from J, the junction contained 5 bases not matched to a gene. This CDR3 is 17 amino acids long. Germline V gives CDR1 LNHNV, CDR2 YYDKDF (reference sequence).

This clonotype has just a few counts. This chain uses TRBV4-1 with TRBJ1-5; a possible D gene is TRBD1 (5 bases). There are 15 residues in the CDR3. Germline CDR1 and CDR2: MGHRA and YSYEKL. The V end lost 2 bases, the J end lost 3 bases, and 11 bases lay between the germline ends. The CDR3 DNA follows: TGCGCCAGCAGCCAATCTGGGGGTACCAATCAGCCCCAGCATTTT. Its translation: CASSQSGGTNQPQHF.

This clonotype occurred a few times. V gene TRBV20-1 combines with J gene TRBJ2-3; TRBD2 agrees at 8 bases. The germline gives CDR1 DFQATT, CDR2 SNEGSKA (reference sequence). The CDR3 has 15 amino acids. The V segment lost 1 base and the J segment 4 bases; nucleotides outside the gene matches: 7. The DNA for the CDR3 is TGCAGTGCTAGAGGCGGCGGGGGGAGGTCAGATACGCAGTATTTT. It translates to CSARGGGGRSDTQYF.

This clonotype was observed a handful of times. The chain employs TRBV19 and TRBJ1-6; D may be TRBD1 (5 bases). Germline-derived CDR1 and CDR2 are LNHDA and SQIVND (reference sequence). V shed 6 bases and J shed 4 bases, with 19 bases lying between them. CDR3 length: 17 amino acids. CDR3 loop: CASSHIGESKYNSPLHF. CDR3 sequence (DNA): TGTGCCAGTAGCCATATAGGGGAATCGAAGTATAATTCACCCCTCCACTTT.

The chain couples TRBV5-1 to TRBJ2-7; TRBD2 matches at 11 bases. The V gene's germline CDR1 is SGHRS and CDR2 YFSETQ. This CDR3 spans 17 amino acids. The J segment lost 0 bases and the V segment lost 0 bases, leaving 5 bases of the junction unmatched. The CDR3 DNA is TGCGCCAGCAGCTTGGCCAGACTAGCGGGGAGCTCCTACGAGCAGTACTTC. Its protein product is CASSLARLAGSSYEQYF.